The 21 T cell receptor beta chains below were found in one sample sequenced in a study of response to subunit inactivated influenza vaccine. TCRdb re-called the RT-PCR reads through MiXCR, storing one row per CDR3 protein. The data contain 610,000 or so distinct CDR3 sequences, 12% to 15% of them singletons. The sample in question was PBMCs from blood, obtained roughly 12 days after vaccination. These receptors originate from a man in his fifties or sixties who received an inactivated influenza vaccine.

This clonotype was found a few times. The chain links TRBV20-1 to TRBJ2-5; 8 nucleotides agree with TRBD1. CDR3 length equals 15 residues. After removal of 5 bases from V and 1 base from J, the junction contained 9 bases not matched to a gene. Germline CDR1 reads DFQATT; CDR2 reads SNEGSKA (reference sequence). CDR3 coding DNA: TGCAGTGCTGGCGTTGGACAGGGAAGCCAAGAGACCCAGTACTTC. Amino acid sequence: CSAGVGQGSQETQYF.

This clonotype has only a few counts. The CDR3 region is CASSYLGSGELFF. The CDR3 DNA follows: TGTGCCAGCAGTTACCTGGGATCCGGGGAGCTGTTTTTT. The V call is TRBV6-2 or TRBV6-3, the J call TRBJ2-2, with D uncertain. CDR1 is MNHEY, CDR2 SVGEGT, per germline. Between the trimmed V and J ends, which lost 2 bases and 6 bases, there was a span of 7 bases. The CDR3 length is 13 residues.

The chain links TRBV19 to TRBJ1-5; no firm D call. The CDR3 is made up of 16 amino acids. CDR1 is LNHDA, CDR2 SQIVND, per germline (reference sequence). Trimming pared 4 bases from V and 7 bases from J, leaving 20 bases between. For the CDR3, the DNA is TGTGCCAGTAGTAATGGTCCCGGTGGCAGAAAACAGCCCCAGCATTTT. Translating it yields CASSNGPGGRKQPQHF. The full variable domain, rest sourced from reference TRBV19 and TRBJ1-5, is DGGITQSPKYLFRKEGQNVTLSCEQNLNHDAMYWYRQDPGQGLRLIYYSQIVNDFQKGDIAEGYSVSREKKESFPLTVTSAQKNPTAFYLCASSNGPGGRKQPQHFGDGTRLSIL.

This clonotype was seen more than once but under ten times. The chain joins TRBV15 to TRBJ1-4; a weak D match, TRBD1 (5 bases). Trimming removed 6 bases at V and 2 bases at J, with 10 bases between. This CDR3 is built from 14 residues. Germline CDR1 and CDR2: LNHNV and YYDKDF (reference sequence). The CDR3 nucleotides read TGTGCCACCAGTCCCAGGGCGACTAATGAAAAACTGTTTTTT. It specifies CATSPRATNEKLFF.

The V and J genes are TRBV4-2 and TRBJ2-2; the match to TRBD2 covers 9 bases. From germline, CDR1 is LGHNA and CDR2 YNFKEQ. This CDR3 contains 17 residues. With 0 bases clipped from V and 4 bases from J, the junction kept 6 bases outside the gene matches. CDR3 residues: CASSQDGASGITGELFF. In nucleotides, the CDR3 is TGTGCCAGCAGCCAAGACGGGGCTAGCGGGATCACCGGGGAGCTGTTTTTT.

The chain has TRBV20-1 and TRBJ2-7, with 8 bases lining up with TRBD2. After removal of 6 bases from V and 2 bases from J, the junction contained 9 bases not matched to a gene. The CDR3 sequence is 14 residues long. Germline V lookup: CDR1 DFQATT, CDR2 SNEGSKA (reference sequence). The CDR3 is CSASPPLAAYEQYF. The CDR3 DNA reads TGCAGTGCCAGCCCCCCACTAGCGGCCTACGAGCAGTACTTC.

This clonotype was counted only a few times. The chain combines TRBV7-2 with TRBJ2-7; D not resolved. The V gene lost 4 bases and the J gene lost 3 bases, with 13 bases spanning the gap. The CDR3 length is 14 residues. The germline V gene encodes CDR1 SGHTA and CDR2 FQGNSA. CDR3 residues: CASSSLGYNYEQYF. CDR3 DNA: TGTGCCAGCAGCTCCCTTGGTTACAACTACGAGCAGTACTTC.

The chain is built from TRBV30 and TRBJ2-7, with 7 nucleotides matching TRBD1. The germline V gene encodes CDR1 GTSNPN and CDR2 SVGIG (reference sequence). V lost 5 bases to trimming and J lost 0 bases; unmatched junction nucleotides: 10. The CDR3 runs 15 residues. DNA of the CDR3: TGTGCCTGGGGTTCGTCGGGACAGAGCTCCTACGAGCAGTACTTC. This encodes CAWGSSGQSSYEQYF.

This rearrangement joins TRBV20-1 to TRBJ2-5; 9 nucleotides match TRBD2. CDR3 length equals 14 residues. Germline values: CDR1 DFQATT, CDR2 SNEGSKA (reference sequence). The J segment lost 4 bases and the V segment lost 5 bases, leaving 8 bases of the junction unmatched. The CDR3 is CSAGRLLAGETQYF. In DNA, the CDR3 is TGCAGTGCTGGGAGATTACTAGCGGGAGAGACCCAGTACTTC.

The CDR3 is CASSEAGTGLNTGELFF. The CDR3 coding sequence is TGTGCCAGCAGTGAAGCGGGGACAGGGCTTAACACCGGGGAGCTGTTTTTT. This sequence joins TRBV6-1 and TRBJ2-2; TRBD1 aligns across 9 bases. The germline V gene has CDR1 MNHNS and CDR2 SASEGT. The CDR3 spans 17 residues. After removal of 0 bases from V and 2 bases from J, the junction contained 4 bases not matched to a gene.

This clonotype was seen a few times. The V gene is TRBV20-1, the J gene TRBJ1-1, with a weak D call TRBD1 (6 bases). This CDR3 has 14 residues. Germline V gene data show CDR1 as DFQATT and CDR2 as SNEGSKA (reference sequence). V was cut by 0 bases and J by 6 bases, with 14 bases left in between. CDR3 DNA: TGCAGTGCTAGAGAGCCAGGGGTGACGTCTGAAGCTTTCTTT. It specifies CSAREPGVTSEAFF.

This clonotype has more than one count but fewer than ten. The chain links TRBV7-2 to TRBJ1-2; 9 bases map to TRBD1. V shed 5 bases and J 4 bases; nucleotides not matched to a gene: 8. The CDR3 length is 15 residues. Germline loops: CDR1 SGHTA, CDR2 FQGNSA. The CDR3 DNA is TGTGCCAGCAGCGGATTTCCGGGACAGGGCTATGGCTACACCTTC. It encodes CASSGFPGQGYGYTF.

The J gene is TRBJ2-6, the V gene TRBV5-1; D call uncertain. The germline V gene has CDR1 SGHRS and CDR2 YFSETQ. Trimming stripped 1 base from V and 4 bases from J, with 6 bases between. The CDR3 length is 14 residues. The CDR3 DNA reads TGCGCCAGCAGCTTGCCCTCCGGGGCCAACGTCCTGACTTTC. Encoded protein: CASSLPSGANVLTF.

This clonotype was observed a few times. The chain is built from TRBV20-1 and TRBJ1-1, with D perhaps matching TRBD1 (6 bases). The V end was cut by 4 bases, the J end by 4 bases, with 13 bases between. CDR3 size: 13 residues. The germline CDR1 and CDR2 sequences are DFQATT and SNEGSKA (reference sequence). The chain's CDR3 is CSATIIGGTEAFF. The CDR3 coding sequence is TGCAGTGCTACGATTATAGGGGGCACTGAAGCTTTCTTT.

The genes are TRBV6-5 and TRBJ2-7; D is ambiguous. Germline V gene sequence: CDR1 MNHEY, CDR2 SVGAGI. The CDR3 spans 14 residues. The V end lost 0 bases, the J end lost 3 bases, and 9 bases lay between the germline ends. This CDR3 reads CASSYSKPGYEQYF. Here the CDR3 DNA reads TGTGCCAGCAGTTACTCGAAGCCAGGCTACGAGCAGTACTTC.

This clonotype turned up a few times. V is TRBV28 and J is TRBJ2-3, with 11 bases matching TRBD2. There are 18 residues in the CDR3. Looked up from germline, CDR1 is MDHEN and CDR2 is SYDVKM. Losses at the gene ends were 6 bases for V and 3 bases for J; bases not matched to a gene: 14. The CDR3 region is CASRPLGVAGGPTDTQYF. In DNA form, the CDR3 reads TGTGCCAGCAGGCCCTTAGGGGTAGCGGGAGGGCCAACAGATACGCAGTATTTT. The full variable domain, completed using reference TRBV28 and TRBJ2-3, is DVKVTQSSRYLVKRTGEKVFLECVQDMDHENMFWYRQDPGLGLRLIYFSYDVKMKEKGDIPEGYSVSREKKERFSLILESASTNQTSMYLCASRPLGVAGGPTDTQYFGPGTRLTVL.

The rearrangement links TRBV5-1 to TRBJ2-2; 8 bases match TRBD1. The CDR3 is 15 amino acids. Germline V lookup: CDR1 SGHRS, CDR2 YFSETQ. The V and J ends lost 6 bases and 2 bases, in that order; junction bases with no gene match: 6. CDR3 loop: CASTLTGANTGELFF. The CDR3 coding sequence is TGCGCCAGCACCCTGACAGGGGCCAACACCGGGGAGCTGTTTTTT.

The chain links TRBV2 to TRBJ1-4, with 7 positions matching TRBD1. This CDR3 is 17 amino acids long. Trimming cost V 2 bases and J 2 bases; bases outside gene matches: 8. The germline V gene encodes CDR1 SNHLY and CDR2 FYNNEI. In DNA, the CDR3 is TGTGCCAGCAGTGAACGACAGGGAATTTCGACTAATGAAAAACTGTTTTTT. Translation gives CASSERQGISTNEKLFF.

This rearrangement joins TRBV20-1 to TRBJ2-1; no reliable D call. The CDR3 extends over 10 amino acids. Germline V gene lookup returns CDR1 DFQATT and CDR2 SNEGSKA (reference sequence). Trimming took off 3 bases at V and 5 bases at J, with 2 bases between the two ends. The CDR3 is CSASDNEQFF. DNA for the CDR3: TGCAGTGCTAGCGACAATGAGCAGTTCTTC.

J is TRBJ2-7 and V is TRBV5-6; 10 positions agree with TRBD1. V shed 4 bases and J 5 bases; nucleotides not matched to a gene: 9. This CDR3 spans 15 amino acids. Per the germline V gene, CDR1 is SGHDT and CDR2 is YYEEEE. This CDR3 reads CASSDPGTGVDEQYF. DNA of the CDR3: TGTGCCAGCAGCGATCCCGGGACAGGGGTGGACGAGCAGTACTTC.

This clonotype was detected only a few times. The chain uses TRBV4-2 and TRBJ2-3; tentative D call: TRBD1 (5 bases). The V gene's germline CDR1 is LGHNA and CDR2 YNFKEQ. Trimming removed 0 bases at V and 6 bases at J, with 19 bases between. The CDR3 covers 17 residues. The CDR3 DNA follows: TGTGCCAGCAGCCAAGATAGGGGCAGCCTAGGGTCGGATACGCAGTATTTT. This gives the protein CASSQDRGSLGSDTQYF.